Listed below are T cell receptor beta chains from one sample, sequenced in a study of shared clonotypes between healthy human individuals. TCRdb keeps only in-frame clones here, not all; method: immunoSEQ multiplex PCR. The table includes 2.5 million or so clones, around nine tenths detected once. Sequencing was done on a sample of naive CD4+ T cells sorted from blood. Receptors originate from a man in his late teens or twenties in good health. Both conserved end residues are part of each CDR3. Each record gives: D gene, J gene, V gene, clone size, CDR3 DNA, CDR3 protein. The D gene is left open where the match is weak. The size of a clone is reported for some rows only, either as once, few or many, or as a class for expanded clones.

-	TRBJ2-5	TRBV30	-	TGTGCCTGGAGTGTACGGACACGAGAGACCCAGTACTTC	CAWSVRTRETQYF
TRBD1	TRBJ2-7	TRBV5-1	-	TGCGCCAGCAGCATGGGGACAGGGGGGTCCTACGAGCAGTACTTC	CASSMGTGGSYEQYF
-	TRBJ2-7	TRBV10-2	-	TGCGCCAGCAGTGAGTCGATTCAGTCCTTTGTATCGGACGAGCAGTACTTC	CASSESIQSFVSDEQYF
TRBD1	TRBJ1-5	TRBV30	few	TGTGCCTGGAGTGTACGGGCAGGGGGCCCACCCCAGCATTTT	CAWSVRAGGPPQHF
TRBD1	TRBJ2-5	TRBV14	-	TGTGCCAGCAGCCACAGGACAGGGGGCGGAATAGAGACCCAGTACTTC	CASSHRTGGGIETQYF
-	TRBJ1-2	TRBV25-1	-	TGTGCCAGCAGTGAATGGGGTGGGGGCGTATATGGCTACACCTTC	CASSEWGGGVYGYTF
TRBD1	TRBJ1-6	TRBV10-1	-	TGCGCCAGCAGTGATGGGACAGTGGGATATTCACCCCTCCACTTT	CASSDGTVGYSPLHF
-	TRBJ2-7	TRBV25-1	-	TGTGCCAGCAGTGAATTCGGACGTAAAGGGCAGTACTTC	CASSEFGRKGQYF
TRBD2	TRBJ2-1	TRBV11-2	-	TGTGCCAGCAGCTCACAGGGACTAGCGGGAGGGCGCGGTGAGCAGTTCTTC	CASSSQGLAGGRGEQFF
-	TRBJ1-3	TRBV4-1	once	TGCGCCAGCAGCCAAGAGTTTACCGGAAACACCATATATTTT	CASSQEFTGNTIYF
TRBD1	TRBJ1-2	TRBV19	-	TGTGCCAGTAGTATAGTTGGGACAGGCTATGGCTACACCTTC	CASSIVGTGYGYTF
TRBD1	TRBJ2-7	TRBV9	-	TGTGCCAGCAGCGTTGATATCGGGACAGTTGGCGGCTACGAGCAGTACTTC	CASSVDIGTVGGYEQYF
-	TRBJ1-1	TRBV7-9	-	TGTGCCAGCAGCTTAGGGGGAGGGGCTTTCTTT	CASSLGGGAFF
TRBD2	TRBJ2-1	TRBV5-4	-	TGTGCCAGCAGCTCCCTATTGCGGGGGGCCAATGAGCAGTTCTTC	CASSSLLRGANEQFF
TRBD1	TRBJ1-4	TRBV30	-	TGTGCCTGGAGCTCCGTTCGTGGGACAGGGGTCGAAAAACTGTTTTTT	CAWSSVRGTGVEKLFF
TRBD1	TRBJ1-1	TRBV2	-	TGTGCCAGCACTGGGACAGGGGGGCCGAACACTGAAGCTTTCTTT	CASTGTGGPNTEAFF
-	TRBJ1-2	TRBV6-5	-	TGTGCCAGCAGACGAGACAAGTATGGCTACACCTTC	CASRRDKYGYTF
-	TRBJ2-3	TRBV2	-	TGTGCCAGTCGGACGGACCTAGATGTCACAGATACGCAGTATTTT	CASRTDLDVTDTQYF
TRBD1	TRBJ2-7	TRBV7-3	-	TGTGCCAGCAGTATGGGGGGACAGGACTACGAGCAGTACTTC	CASSMGGQDYEQYF
-	TRBJ1-6	TRBV27	-	TGTGCCAGCAGTTTTCAGGCCGGTAGAAATTCACCCCTCCACTTT	CASSFQAGRNSPLHF
-	TRBJ2-5	TRBV19	-	TGTGCCAGTAGTACCGGGGGGCCTTGGGAGACCCAGTACTTC	CASSTGGPWETQYF
TRBD1	TRBJ1-2	TRBV28	-	TGTGCCAGCCAGGACAGGGGTAACTATGGCTACACCTTC	CASQDRGNYGYTF
TRBD1	TRBJ2-1	TRBV5-4	-	TGTGCCAGCAGCTCAACGGGACAGGGGACACGCAATGAGCAGTTCTTC	CASSSTGQGTRNEQFF
-	TRBJ2-3	TRBV15	-	TGTGCCACCAGATCAACCAGCACAGATACGCAGTATTTT	CATRSTSTDTQYF
-	TRBJ1-6	TRBV10-3	-	TGTGCCATCAGTGAAAAAAACACGGGGTTATCACCCCTCCACTTT	CAISEKNTGLSPLHF
-	TRBJ1-2	TRBV19	-	TGTGCCAGTAGTAGTGACCCGTACTATGGCTACACCTTC	CASSSDPYYGYTF
-	TRBJ2-2	TRBV10-3	-	TGTGCCATCAGTGAGTCCGGACTCACGACCGGGGAGCTGTTTTTT	CAISESGLTTGELFF
TRBD1	TRBJ2-3	TRBV5-4	-	TGTGCCAGCAGCTCACAACGGACAGGGACAGATACGCAGTATTTT	CASSSQRTGTDTQYF
TRBD2	TRBJ2-5	TRBV14	-	TGTGCCAGCAGCCAAGAAGCGGGGGGTATCCAAGAGACCCAGTACTTC	CASSQEAGGIQETQYF
-	TRBJ2-2	TRBV6-5	-	TGTGCCAGCAGTTACCTAGAGACCGGGGAGCTGTTTTTT	CASSYLETGELFF
-	TRBJ2-1	TRBV6-5	-	TGTGCCAGCAGTTCAGCGGCGGCCCCTTACAATGAGCAGTTCTTC	CASSSAAAPYNEQFF
-	TRBJ1-1	TRBV19	-	TGTGCCACCCACTCGCGCGGGGGTGAAGCTTTCTTT	CATHSRGGEAFF
-	TRBJ1-1	TRBV10-1	-	TGCGCCAGCAGTGAGAGATGGCTTTTCTACACTGAAGCTTTCTTT	CASSERWLFYTEAFF
-	TRBJ2-5	TRBV25-1	-	TGTGCCAGCAGTGAGTTAGGGACCGAGACCCAGTACTTC	CASSELGTETQYF
TRBD2	TRBJ2-4	TRBV4-1	once	TGCGCCAGCAGCCAAAGCCTGGGACTACTGAAAAACATTCAGTACTTC	CASSQSLGLLKNIQYF
TRBD1	TRBJ1-6	TRBV19	once	TGTGCCAGTCGTGGACAGGGCCTCGCACCCCTCCACTTT	CASRGQGLAPLHF
-	TRBJ2-3	TRBV9	-	TGTGCCAGCAGTGGGGGGTTTACGCAGTATTTT	CASSGGFTQYF
TRBD1	TRBJ2-1	TRBV29-1	-	TGCAGCGTGGGACAGGGGGGAAATGAGCAGTTCTTC	CSVGQGGNEQFF
TRBD1	TRBJ2-3	TRBV5-1	once	TGCGCCAGCAGCCCCGGGACAGGAATAACTAGCACAGATACGCAGTATTTT	CASSPGTGITSTDTQYF
-	TRBJ2-2	TRBV10-1	-	TGCGCCAGCAGTGAGTGGGAGGCCGGGGAGCTGTTTTTT	CASSEWEAGELFF
-	TRBJ1-4	TRBV25-1	-	TGTGCCAGCAGTCGTGCCCACTCTAATGAAAAACTGTTTTTT	CASSRAHSNEKLFF
-	TRBJ2-2	TRBV7-2	-	TGTGCCAGCAGCTTAGTAACGGAGGTCACCGGGGAGCTGTTTTTT	CASSLVTEVTGELFF
TRBD1	TRBJ1-1	TRBV5-1	-	TGCGCCAGCAGCTTGGAGGGGCCGACAGGGGGCACTGAAGCTTTCTTT	CASSLEGPTGGTEAFF
-	TRBJ1-1	TRBV19	-	TGTGCCAGTATAAAAGATGTAGGATATGAAGCTTTCTTT	CASIKDVGYEAFF
-	TRBJ1-4	TRBV19	-	TGTGCCAGTAGCTCTGGCGACTCCGGTGAAAAACTGTTTTTT	CASSSGDSGEKLFF
TRBD2	TRBJ2-7	TRBV7-9	-	TGTGCCAGCAGCTTAGGCCCAGCGGGGGGGCGAGAGCAGTACTTC	CASSLGPAGGREQYF
-	TRBJ1-1	TRBV9	-	TGTGCCAGCAGCGAGAGGGCCATGAACACTGAAGCTTTCTTT	CASSERAMNTEAFF
-	TRBJ2-3	TRBV5-1	-	TGCGCCAGCAGCCGGCGGAGGGAAAACACAGATACGCAGTATTTT	CASSRRRENTDTQYF
-	TRBJ2-2	TRBV19	-	TGTGCCAGTAGACAAACGGGACATTTCGTGGACATAGGGTGGGGGGAGCTGTTTTTT	CASRQTGHFVDIGWGELFF
-	TRBJ1-2	TRBV5-1	-	TGCGCCAGCAGCCGGGCCAACTATGGCTACACCTTC	CASSRANYGYTF
-	TRBJ2-3	TRBV30	-	TGTGCCTGGAGTTCCTGGAGCACAGATACGCAGTATTTT	CAWSSWSTDTQYF
TRBD1	TRBJ1-1	TRBV11-2	-	TGTGCCAGCAGCTTAGAAGGACAGGCGAACACTGAAGCTTTCTTT	CASSLEGQANTEAFF
-	TRBJ1-3	TRBV21-1	-	TGTGCCAGCAGCAAAACAGGGGTGAGGGGAAACACCATATATTTT	CASSKTGVRGNTIYF
-	TRBJ1-1	TRBV14	-	TGTGCCAGCAGCCAAGTGCCAGGGTCCACTGAAGCTTTCTTT	CASSQVPGSTEAFF